The entry that follows covers one T cell receptor (beta chain) sequence. In the study's own analysis: Counts of nucleated cells, estimated from reference gene primer amplification, were obtained. The data were produced by immunoSEQ multiplex PCR, yet TCRdb's version contains in-frame clones alone and is incomplete. The V and J calls and the clone size are those of that table, but D and trimming were determined from the DNA. The table records about 250,000 clones, roughly 84% of them present only once. This sample is drawn from a study of blood T cell repertoires in COVID-19. The wider study: Sites in the United States, Italy and Spain provided acute and convalescent COVID-19 samples. PBMCs, B-cell-depleted T cells, or T cells were the source of the cDNA or gDNA that made up the material.

CDR1 LNHDA and CDR2 SQIVND come from the germline V gene (reference sequence). J gave up 7 bases and V 6 bases, and 3 bases lay outside the gene matches. The CDR3 has 11 amino acids. Sequencing was done on a sample of peripheral blood. V and J are TRBV19 and TRBJ2-7; 7 nucleotides agree with TRBD1. This TCR came from a woman aged 40 to 49 who had recovered from COVID-19. The CDR3 DNA sequence: TGTGCCAGTAGGAACAGGGGAGAGCAGTACTTC. Its translation: CASRNRGEQYF.